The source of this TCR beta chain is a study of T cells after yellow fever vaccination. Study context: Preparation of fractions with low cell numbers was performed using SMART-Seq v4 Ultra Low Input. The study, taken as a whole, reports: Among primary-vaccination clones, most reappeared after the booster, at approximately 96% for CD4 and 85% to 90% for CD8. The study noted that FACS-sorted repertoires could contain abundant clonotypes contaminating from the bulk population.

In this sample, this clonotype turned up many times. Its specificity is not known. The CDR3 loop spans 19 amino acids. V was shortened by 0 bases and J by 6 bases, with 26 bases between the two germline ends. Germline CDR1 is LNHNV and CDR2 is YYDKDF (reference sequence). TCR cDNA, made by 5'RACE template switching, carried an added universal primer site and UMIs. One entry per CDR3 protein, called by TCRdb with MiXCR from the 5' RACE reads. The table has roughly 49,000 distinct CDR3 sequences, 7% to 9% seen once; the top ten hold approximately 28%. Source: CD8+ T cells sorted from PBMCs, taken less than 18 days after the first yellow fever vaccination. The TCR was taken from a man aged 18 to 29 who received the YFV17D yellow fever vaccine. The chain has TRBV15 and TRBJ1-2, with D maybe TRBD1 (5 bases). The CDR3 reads CATSRDRWRLDPGKDGYTF. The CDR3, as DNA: TGTGCCACCAGCAGAGATCGATGGCGTCTGGACCCAGGGAAGGATGGCTACACCTTC.